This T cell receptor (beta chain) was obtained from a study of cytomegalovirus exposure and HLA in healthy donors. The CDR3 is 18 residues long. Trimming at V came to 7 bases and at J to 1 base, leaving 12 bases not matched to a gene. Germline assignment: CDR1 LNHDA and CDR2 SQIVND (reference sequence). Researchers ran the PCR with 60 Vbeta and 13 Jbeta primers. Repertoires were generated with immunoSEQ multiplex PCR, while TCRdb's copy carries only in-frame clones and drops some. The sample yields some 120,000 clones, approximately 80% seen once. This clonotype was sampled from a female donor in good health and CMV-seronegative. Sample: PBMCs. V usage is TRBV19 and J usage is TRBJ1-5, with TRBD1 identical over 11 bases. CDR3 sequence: CASTPRDRGGLSNQPQHF. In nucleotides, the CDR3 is TGTGCCAGTACCCCTCGGGACAGGGGGGGCCTAAGCAATCAGCCCCAGCATTTT.